This T cell receptor beta chain was profiled in a study of blood T cells in healthy people across ages. A second about 6 to 12 cycle PCR used barcoded and J-beta primers. MiXCR, run by TCRdb on the 5' RACE reads, gives a single entry per CDR3 protein. The sample includes over 300,000 distinct CDR3 sequences, about 49% of them seen just once. Study-wide results and caveats: Roughly linearly, TCR beta diversity per million T cells fell as age increased.

Caucasian individuals from Russia who were healthy and aged roughly 6 to 95 acted as donors. The V end lost 1 base, the J end lost 5 bases, and 15 bases lay between the germline ends. CDR1 and CDR2 from the germline V gene are SGHTA and FQGNSA. CDR3 length: 17 residues. This clonotype was counted a few times. Its antigen is unknown. Sequencing input: blood. The gene calls are TRBV7-2 and TRBJ1-6; tentatively, D is TRBD1 (6 bases). The sequence came from a man aged 55-75 years in good health. CDR3 sequence (DNA): TGTGCCAGCAGCTTAGGTACAGGGCGTCGGGATAATTCACCCCTCCACTTT. Its translation: CASSLGTGRRDNSPLHF.